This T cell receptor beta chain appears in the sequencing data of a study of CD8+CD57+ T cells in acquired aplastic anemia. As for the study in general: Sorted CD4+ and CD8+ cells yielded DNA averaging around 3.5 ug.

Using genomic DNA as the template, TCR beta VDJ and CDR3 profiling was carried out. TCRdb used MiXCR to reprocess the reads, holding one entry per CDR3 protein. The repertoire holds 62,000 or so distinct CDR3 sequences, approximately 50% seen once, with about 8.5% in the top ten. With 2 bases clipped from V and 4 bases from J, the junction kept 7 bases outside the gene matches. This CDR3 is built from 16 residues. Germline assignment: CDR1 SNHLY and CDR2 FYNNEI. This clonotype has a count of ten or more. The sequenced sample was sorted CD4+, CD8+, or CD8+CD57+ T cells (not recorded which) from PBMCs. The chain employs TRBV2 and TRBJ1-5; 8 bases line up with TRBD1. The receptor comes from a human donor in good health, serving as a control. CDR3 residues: CASSEWWDRRNQPQHF. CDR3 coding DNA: TGTGCCAGCAGTGAATGGTGGGACAGGAGGAATCAGCCCCAGCATTTT.